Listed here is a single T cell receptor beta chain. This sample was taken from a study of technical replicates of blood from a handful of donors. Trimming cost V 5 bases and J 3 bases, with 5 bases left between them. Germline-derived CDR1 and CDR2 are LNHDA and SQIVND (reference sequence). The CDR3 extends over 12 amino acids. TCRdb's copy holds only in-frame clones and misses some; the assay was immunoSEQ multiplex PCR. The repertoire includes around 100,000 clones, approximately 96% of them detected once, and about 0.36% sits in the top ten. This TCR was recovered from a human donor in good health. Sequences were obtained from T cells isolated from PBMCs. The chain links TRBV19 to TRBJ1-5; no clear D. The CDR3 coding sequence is TGTGCCAGTAGTCTATTCAATCAGCCCCAGCATTTT. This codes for CASSLFNQPQHF.